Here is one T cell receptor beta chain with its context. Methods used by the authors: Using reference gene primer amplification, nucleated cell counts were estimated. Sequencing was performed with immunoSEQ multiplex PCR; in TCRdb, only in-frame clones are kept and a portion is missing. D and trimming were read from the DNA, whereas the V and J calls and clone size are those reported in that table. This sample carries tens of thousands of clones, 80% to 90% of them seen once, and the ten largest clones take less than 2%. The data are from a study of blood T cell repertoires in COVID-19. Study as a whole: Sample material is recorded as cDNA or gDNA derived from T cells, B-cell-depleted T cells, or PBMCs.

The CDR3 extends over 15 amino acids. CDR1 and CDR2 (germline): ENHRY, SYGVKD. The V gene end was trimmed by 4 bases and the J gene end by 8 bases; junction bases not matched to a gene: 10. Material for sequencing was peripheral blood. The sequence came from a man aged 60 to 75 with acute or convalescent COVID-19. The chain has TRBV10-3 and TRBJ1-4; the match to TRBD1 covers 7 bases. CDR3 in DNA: TGTGCCATCAGTGCAGAGGACAGGCCCGGGGAAAAACTGTTTTTT. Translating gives CAISAEDRPGEKLFF.